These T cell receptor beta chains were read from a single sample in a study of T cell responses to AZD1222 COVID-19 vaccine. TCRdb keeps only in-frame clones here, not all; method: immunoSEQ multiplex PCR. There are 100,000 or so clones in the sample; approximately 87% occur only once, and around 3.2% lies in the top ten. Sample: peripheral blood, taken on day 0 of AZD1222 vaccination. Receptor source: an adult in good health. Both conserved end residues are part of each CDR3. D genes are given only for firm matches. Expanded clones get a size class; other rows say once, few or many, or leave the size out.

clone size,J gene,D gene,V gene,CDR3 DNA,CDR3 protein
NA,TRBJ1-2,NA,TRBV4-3,TGCGCCAGCAGCCAAGACGCCCAGGGCTACTATGGCTACACCTTC,CASSQDAQGYYGYTF
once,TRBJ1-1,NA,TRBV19,TGTGCCAGTAGTATGGGGAGGGGGACTGAAGCTTTCTTT,CASSMGRGTEAFF
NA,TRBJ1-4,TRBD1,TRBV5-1,TGCGCCAGCAGCTGGGGTGGTAACAGGGGCGATGAAAAACTGTTTTTT,CASSWGGNRGDEKLFF
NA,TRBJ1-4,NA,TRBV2,TGTGCCAGCAGCAGTAACAGGGTCCTTAGTGAAAAACTGTTTTTT,CASSSNRVLSEKLFF
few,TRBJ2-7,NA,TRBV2,TGTGCCAGCAGTTCCGGGACAAACAACTACGAGCAGTACTTC,CASSSGTNNYEQYF
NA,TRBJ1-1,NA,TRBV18,TGTGCCAGCTCACCCCTAAACAGGGTACCCACTGAAGCTTTCTTT,CASSPLNRVPTEAFF
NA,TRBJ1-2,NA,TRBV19,TGTGCCAGTAGTGTAGACTCGACGGTGAACTATGGCTACACCTTC,CASSVDSTVNYGYTF
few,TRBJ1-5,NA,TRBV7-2,TGTGCCAGCAGCTTAGCTACGAGGGGGCAGCCCCAGCATTTT,CASSLATRGQPQHF
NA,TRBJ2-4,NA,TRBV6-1,TGTGCCAGCAGTGAATACGGAATAGCCAAAAACATTCAGTACTTC,CASSEYGIAKNIQYF
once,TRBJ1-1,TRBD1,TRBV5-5,TGTGCCAGCAGCTTGGTTGGACAGGACCAAGCTTTCTTT,CASSLVGQDQAFF
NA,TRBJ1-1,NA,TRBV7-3,TGTGCCAGCAGCTTAGAATCTACAGGGTACACTGAAGCTTTCTTT,CASSLESTGYTEAFF
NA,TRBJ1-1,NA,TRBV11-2,TGTGCCAGCAGCCTTAGACGGCTTGGCTTGAGGAACACTGAAGCTTTCTTT,CASSLRRLGLRNTEAFF
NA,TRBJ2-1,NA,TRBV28,TGTGCCACAAAGGGAGGCTACAATGAGCAGTTCTTC,CATKGGYNEQFF
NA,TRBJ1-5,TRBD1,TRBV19,TGTGCCGGTAGCCAGGGGGACGTGGATCGGCCCCAGCATTTT,CAGSQGDVDRPQHF
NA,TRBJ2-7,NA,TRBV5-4,TGTGCCAGCAGCCTCCCTGGGACGGGGGCGGGCTACGAGCAGTACTTC,CASSLPGTGAGYEQYF
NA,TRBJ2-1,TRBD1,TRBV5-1,TGCGCCAGCAGCTGGACAGGTAATGAGCAGTTCTTC,CASSWTGNEQFF
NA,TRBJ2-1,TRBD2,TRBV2,TGTGCCAGCAGTGAATTTGCGGGGGGCTTCGATGAGCAGTTCTTC,CASSEFAGGFDEQFF
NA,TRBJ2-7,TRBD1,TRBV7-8,TGTGCCAGCAGCTATTTCGACAGGGTGAACAGCGAGCAGTACTTC,CASSYFDRVNSEQYF
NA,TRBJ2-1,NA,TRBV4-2,TGTGCCAGCAGCCAAGGGGCTAGCTCCTACAATGAGCAGTTCTTC,CASSQGASSYNEQFF
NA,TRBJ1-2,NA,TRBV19,TGTGCCAGTAGTCGTACCGGGACCTTAGAGGCCTATGGCTACACCTTC,CASSRTGTLEAYGYTF
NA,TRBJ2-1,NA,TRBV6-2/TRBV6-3,TGTGCCAGCAGCCCACAGGGAGTTGAGCAGTTCTTC,CASSPQGVEQFF
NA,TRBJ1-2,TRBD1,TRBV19,TGTGCCAGTAGTCCGACCGGGACAGGGGGCTATGGCTACACCTTC,CASSPTGTGGYGYTF
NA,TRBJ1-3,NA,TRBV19,TGTGCCAGTAGGGCCGGGACCAGCCCTGGAAACACCATATATTTT,CASRAGTSPGNTIYF
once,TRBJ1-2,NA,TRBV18,TGTGCCAGCTCACCAGCGGCGAGGTTCCCCTATGGCTACACCTTC,CASSPAARFPYGYTF
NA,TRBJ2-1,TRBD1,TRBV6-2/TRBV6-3,TGTGCCAGCAGTGCCGACAGGGGGCGAACCTACAATGAGCAGTTCTTC,CASSADRGRTYNEQFF
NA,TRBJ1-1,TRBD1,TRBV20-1,TGCAGTGCTAGCGGGGGACAGGGGACTTTCTTT,CSASGGQGTFF
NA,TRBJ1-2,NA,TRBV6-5,TGTGCCAGCAGTCCCCAGGGGCCGGGAGGCTACACCTTC,CASSPQGPGGYTF
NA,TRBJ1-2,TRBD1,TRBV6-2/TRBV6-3,TGTGCCAGCAGTTACCGACAGGGGTATGGCTACACCTTC,CASSYRQGYGYTF
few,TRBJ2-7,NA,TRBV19,TGTGCCAGTTCGAGGGAAAGGGGCGACTACGAGCAGTACTTC,CASSRERGDYEQYF
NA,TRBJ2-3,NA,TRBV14,TGTGCCAGCAGAGGCGGGACGAGCACAGATACGCAGTATTTT,CASRGGTSTDTQYF
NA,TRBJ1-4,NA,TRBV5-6,TGTGCCAGCAGCTTGTTCGCAGGATCCGCAACTAATGAAAAACTGTTTTTT,CASSLFAGSATNEKLFF
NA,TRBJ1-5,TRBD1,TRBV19,TGTGCCAGTAAGGGCGACAGGGAGAGCAATCAGCCCCAGCATTTT,CASKGDRESNQPQHF
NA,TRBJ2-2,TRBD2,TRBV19,TGTGCCAGTAGCAATCCTCTAGCGGGGGGCGATACCGGGGAGCTGTTTTTT,CASSNPLAGGDTGELFF
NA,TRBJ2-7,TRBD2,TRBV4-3,TGCGCCAGCAGCCAAGATCACAGCGGGGGCTACGAGCAGTACTTC,CASSQDHSGGYEQYF
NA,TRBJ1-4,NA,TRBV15,TGTGCCACCAGCAGAGTCAGGTCTAATGAAAAACTGTTTTTT,CATSRVRSNEKLFF